A single sample gave rise to the 18 T cell receptor beta chains below, sequenced in a study of identical twins. One entry per CDR3 protein results from TCRdb running MiXCR on the 5' RACE reads. Of 200,000 to 250,000 distinct CDR3 sequences listed, around 6.8% are singletons. The sample also formed part of further work on yellow fever vaccine responses in identical twins.

Sequencing was done on a sample of memory (CD45RO+) T cells sorted from blood. Source of these receptors: a woman aged 18-29 years in good health.

J is TRBJ2-3 and V is TRBV9, with 7 bases lining up with TRBD1. Losses at the gene ends were 3 bases for V and 2 bases for J; bases not matched to a gene: 3. The CDR3 has 14 amino acids. From germline, CDR1 is SGDLS and CDR2 YYNGEE. This CDR3 is CASSGDSVTDTQYF. For the CDR3, the DNA is TGTGCCAGCAGCGGGGACAGTGTCACAGATACGCAGTATTTT.

The table lists this clonotype with many counts. V gene TRBV20-1 combines with J gene TRBJ2-1; tentatively, D is TRBD2 (5 bases). The CDR3 sequence is 16 residues long. The germline V gene encodes CDR1 DFQATT and CDR2 SNEGSKA (reference sequence). Trimming pared 0 bases from V and 2 bases from J, leaving 14 bases between. The chain's CDR3 is CSARDKDLSPYNEQFF. The CDR3 DNA follows: TGCAGTGCTAGAGATAAGGACTTAAGTCCCTACAATGAGCAGTTCTTC.

This clonotype was seen repeatedly, ten times or more. The V call is TRBV29-1, the J call TRBJ2-7; 8 bases map to TRBD2. CDR3 length: 17 amino acids. Unmatched junction bases numbered 14, after V lost 4 bases and J lost 0 bases. Per the germline V gene, CDR1 is SQVTM and CDR2 is ANQGSEA. The CDR3, as DNA: TGCAGCGTTGGGGGACACGCGGGAGGTACCAACTCCTACGAGCAGTACTTC. It encodes CSVGGHAGGTNSYEQYF.

As for this clonotype: Relative to the germline gene, one junction end is altered; a read error may explain this. The CDR3 nucleotides read TGTGCCAGCAGCTTAGGCCCCCGGGGCGAGCAGAACTTC. This gives the protein CASSLGPRGEQNF. The chain links TRBV13 to TRBJ2-7; perhaps D is TRBD1 or TRBD2 (5 bases each). Germline loops: CDR1 PRHDT, CDR2 FYEKMQ (reference sequence). The CDR3 sequence is 13 residues long. Variable domain in full (rest from reference TRBV13 and TRBJ2-7): AAGVIQSPRHLIKEKRETATLKCYPIPRHDTVYWYQQGPGQDPQFLISFYEKMQSDKGSIPDRFSAQQFSDYHSELNMSSLELGDSALYFCASSLGPRGEQNFGPGTRLTVT.

The J gene is TRBJ2-5, the V gene TRBV6-5, with 7 nucleotides matching TRBD1. V lost 4 bases to trimming and J lost 4 bases; unmatched junction nucleotides: 6. This CDR3 has 14 amino acids. The V gene's germline CDR1 is MNHEY and CDR2 SVGAGI. CDR3 DNA: TGTGCCAGCAGTTTACCAGACAGGGTAGAGACCCAGTACTTC. It encodes CASSLPDRVETQYF.

This clonotype appeared many times. This chain uses TRBV20-1 with TRBJ1-4, with 8 bases matching TRBD1. This CDR3 is built from 14 residues. Trimming cost V 5 bases and J 4 bases; bases outside gene matches: 6. Germline V gene sequence: CDR1 DFQATT, CDR2 SNEGSKA (reference sequence). CDR3 in DNA: TGCAGTGCTGGGCGGACAGGGAATAATGAAAAACTGTTTTTT. Translated, it gives CSAGRTGNNEKLFF.

This clonotype was counted a few times. This chain joins TRBV15 and TRBJ2-3, with 11 positions matching TRBD1. The V gene's germline CDR1 is LNHNV and CDR2 YYDKDF (reference sequence). The CDR3 has 14 residues. J lost 4 bases, V lost 9 bases, and 6 bases had no gene match. CDR3 in DNA: TGTGCCACTCGGACAGGGGGCGACGCAGATACGCAGTATTTT. Amino acid sequence: CATRTGGDADTQYF.

J is TRBJ1-6 and V is TRBV28, with D perhaps matching TRBD1 (5 bases). Trimming cost V 11 bases and J 5 bases, with 16 bases left between them. Germline V lookup: CDR1 MDHEN, CDR2 SYDVKM. This CDR3 comprises 14 residues. The CDR3 sequence: CAALRDSNNSPLHF. The CDR3 coding sequence is TGTGCCGCCCTGAGGGACTCAAATAATTCACCCCTCCACTTT.

This clonotype turned up a few times. V gene TRBV11-2 combines with J gene TRBJ2-5; 8 nucleotides line up with TRBD1. Per the germline V gene, CDR1 is SGHAT and CDR2 is FQNNGV. The trim removed 1 base at V and 1 base at J, leaving 2 bases unmatched. This CDR3 has 15 amino acids. CDR3 sequence reads: CASSLGDRIQETQYF. The CDR3 bases are TGTGCCAGCAGCTTAGGGGACAGGATCCAAGAGACCCAGTACTTC.

This clonotype was seen many times. V and J are TRBV6-4 and TRBJ2-3, with 12 bases that match TRBD2. CDR3 length: 20 residues. Germline CDR1 is MRHNA and CDR2 is SNTAGT. V trimming: 7 bases; J trimming: 2 bases; junction bases outside the gene matches: 19. CDR3: CASTYLTSGTSGRDTDTQYF. CDR3 sequence (DNA): TGTGCCAGCACCTACCTTACCTCCGGGACTAGCGGGCGCGACACAGATACGCAGTATTTT.

This clonotype showed up many times. The chain uses TRBV7-9 and TRBJ2-3, with D perhaps TRBD1 or TRBD2 (7 bases each). The CDR3 runs to 15 residues. V was cut by 5 bases and J by 4 bases, with 16 bases left in between. The V gene's germline CDR1 is SEHNR and CDR2 FQNEAQ (reference sequence). The CDR3 DNA reads as TGTGCCAGCAGCCCCCAGGGGGGGTATGCAGATACGCAGTATTTT. It is translated as CASSPQGGYADTQYF.

Written as DNA, the CDR3 is TGTGCCAGCAGCCCCAGAGCGGGGGGCCACCCCACAGATACGCAGTATTTT. It specifies CASSPRAGGHPTDTQYF. This chain connects TRBV5-6 to TRBJ2-3; 9 nucleotides line up with TRBD2. The junction had 11 bases not matched to a gene; V was cut back by 4 bases and J by 2 bases. The CDR3 runs 17 residues. Germline CDR1 reads SGHDT; CDR2 reads YYEEEE.

This clonotype has a count of ten or more. The rearrangement links TRBV12-3 or TRBV12-4 to TRBJ2-7; TRBD1 matches 11 bases. This CDR3 comprises 14 residues. Losses at the gene ends were 4 bases for V and 5 bases for J; bases not matched to a gene: 4. CDR3 sequence reads: CASSWGTGGHEQYF. CDR3 DNA sequence: TGTGCCAGCAGTTGGGGGACAGGGGGACACGAGCAGTACTTC.

This clonotype was detected once. CDR3 region: CASSIPGAGTDTQYF. The CDR3 DNA reads as TGTGCCAGTAGTATCCCGGGAGCGGGTACAGATACGCAGTATTTT. This chain connects TRBV19 to TRBJ2-3; D is possibly TRBD2 (6 bases). Germline CDR1 is LNHDA and CDR2 is SQIVND (reference sequence). CDR3 length: 15 amino acids. V dropped 3 bases and J dropped 3 bases, with 13 bases sitting between them.

Ten or more counts support this clonotype. This rearrangement joins TRBV10-1 to TRBJ2-3, with 9 bases that match TRBD2. Germline CDR1 WNHNN, CDR2 SYGVQD (reference sequence). The CDR3 consists of 14 residues. The J segment lost 4 bases and the V segment lost 8 bases, leaving 7 bases of the junction unmatched. The CDR3 sequence: CASDLAGRPDTQYF. CDR3 bases: TGCGCCAGCGATCTAGCGGGGAGGCCAGATACGCAGTATTTT.

With respect to this clonotype: It may be a read error: a sequence one base away is much more abundant. This chain links TRBV14 with TRBJ2-5; 7 bases agree with TRBD1. The CDR3 has 14 amino acids. From germline, CDR1 is SGHDN and CDR2 FVKESK. CDR3 DNA sequence: TGTACCAGCAGCCCCTGGACAGGCCAAGAGACCCAGTACTTC. Translated, it gives CTSSPWTGQETQYF.

This clonotype has a handful of counts. V gene TRBV5-1 combines with J gene TRBJ2-3; TRBD2 is a possible D gene (6 bases). The germline V gene encodes CDR1 SGHRS and CDR2 YFSETQ. Between the trimmed V and J ends, which lost 1 base and 2 bases, there was a span of 11 bases. The CDR3 runs 15 residues. CDR3 sequence reads: CASSLRGSDTDTQYF. CDR3 nucleotides: TGCGCCAGCAGCTTGCGGGGGTCGGACACAGATACGCAGTATTTT.

This clonotype was recorded a few times. The chain couples TRBV7-2 to TRBJ2-7; 10 bases agree with TRBD2. The germline V gene has CDR1 SGHTA and CDR2 FQGNSA. There are 15 residues in the CDR3. V was clipped by 3 bases and J by 2 bases; unmatched bases: 4. CDR3 DNA: TGTGCCAGCAGCTTTAGGACTAGCGGTCCCTACGAGCAGTACTTC. Its protein product is CASSFRTSGPYEQYF.